This TCR beta chain came from a study of blood T cell repertoires in COVID-19. Study at large: There were acute and convalescent COVID-19 samples, and they came from the United States, Italy and Spain. PBMCs, B-cell-depleted T cells, or T cells were the source of the cDNA or gDNA that made up the material.

The CDR3 runs to 14 residues. The V and J ends lost 0 bases and 4 bases, in that order; junction bases with no gene match: 3. The germline CDR1 and CDR2 sequences are MGHRA and YSYEKL. The authors' processing: Estimates of nucleated cell counts were drawn from the amplification of reference gene primers. Sequencing used immunoSEQ multiplex PCR; TCRdb keeps in-frame clones, though not all of them. V, J and clone size are those of that table, while D and trimming were read from the DNA. The sample has fewer than 250,000 clones, 82% seen once. The sequence derives from a woman between 65 and 79 years old with acute or convalescent COVID-19. The sequenced sample was peripheral blood. The V gene is TRBV4-1, the J gene TRBJ2-7, with TRBD2 matching 7 bases. CDR3 sequence: CASSQDQGGYEQYF. In DNA, the CDR3 is TGCGCCAGCAGCCAAGACCAGGGAGGGTACGAGCAGTACTTC.